This TCR beta chain was recovered during a study of shared clonotypes between healthy human individuals (dated by TCRdb to between 2020 and 2021). Background on the whole study: The cohort comprised two women and three men aged 18 to 49 years. For each donor, CD4 naive and CD4 memory were each given three plates, CD8 naive was given two plates, and CD8 memory was given one plate. The study deeply sequenced blood TCR repertoires of about five healthy adults to estimate repertoire size and the extent of clonotype sharing between individuals. Libraries were prepared and TCR repertoires were sequenced by different laboratories using diverse techniques, in order to increase sequencing depth and limit assay-specific biases. Per donor, leukapheresis produced somewhere between about 0.9 and 9.5 billion PBMCs.

The donors were healthy, HIV-negative adults with no recently reported acute infections or vaccinations. All donors were Caucasian adults living in Nashville, Tennessee, USA. CD4+ T cells were enriched through magnetic negative selection, after which naive cells were positively selected on CD45RA and the remaining negative fraction served as the memory subset. Blood was collected by leukapheresis, and PBMCs were isolated by Ficoll-Histopaque density gradient centrifugation and then cryopreserved in liquid nitrogen vapor phase. Analytical flow cytometry was used to check the purity and quantity of each magnetically sorted T cell population. From each sorted fraction, genomic DNA was isolated and quantified by UV absorbance on a Nanodrop 2000c. On this clone itself: The antigen this receptor binds is unknown. No qualities accompany the bases; no much larger clone lies one base away.

V has 4 bases trimmed and J has 1 base trimmed; junction bases matching no gene number 3. CDR1 and CDR2 (SNHLY, FYNNEI) derive from the germline V gene. The CDR3, cysteine through phenylalanine, is 15 amino acids long. This entry keeps only the CDR3 DNA: 45 bases, framed from base 1. Using the deep immunoSEQ assay, multiplex PCR amplified TCR CDR3 regions from genomic DNA. Extracted genomic DNA from each cell subset was spread evenly across all wells of several immunoSEQ 96-well plates, with each plate serving as a replicate. Each replicate PCR for sorted subsets received around 200 ng genomic DNA, equal to roughly 33,000 T cell genomes. Purified libraries were measured with a Qubit 3.0 fluorometer, size-checked on a Bioanalyzer 2100, and measured again with the KAPA Library Quantification kit. Every immunoSEQ 96-well plate was sequenced on a dedicated single-read 150-cycle Illumina NextSeq 550 flow cell. The published analysis was carried out like this. The immunoSEQ output contained only junctional sequences without quality scores, so filtering could not match that applied to full-length reads. To assign V/J genes and CDR3, sequences were annotated against IMGT germline references using PyIR, a Python wrapper for IgBLAST v1.9. Reads were removed for weak V/J assignments (E-value above 1e-6), missing CDR3, stop codons, out-of-frame junctions, or ambiguous translated residues. A V3J clonotype was defined by an identical inferred V gene, J gene, and CDR3 amino acid sequence. Percentage overlap between repertoires was computed as shared unique clonotypes divided by the size of the smaller repertoire. Repertoire richness was assessed with RTK rarefaction, the Chao1 estimator, and Recon v2.1 estimates of unobserved clonotypes. Generation probabilities for all TCRbeta clonotypes obtained by the gDNA method from a few donors were computed using OLGA. TCRdb carries this immuneACCESS record with in-frame sequences only. Its versions omit some clonotypes, under half of them owing to an unresolved V gene in the studies checked, with the rest unexplained. V, J and clone size derive from that table, while D and trimming were established from the DNA sequence. A total of 2 million to 2.5 million clones appear in this sample, 85% to 95% of them only once. The ten largest account for 0.3% to 0.4% of the sample.

Broad study findings and their caveats: Rarefaction of sorted-subset datasets indicated incomplete sequencing despite the large sequencing depth. Based on pairwise subsampling, the degree of clonotype sharing among donors was expected to be affected by sequencing depth. Sampling was restricted to blood, and TCR repertoires in tissues likely differ from the TCR repertoires found in blood. The small number of donors limited the genetic and exposure-history diversity represented. Higher generation probabilities were observed for clonotypes shared by all four sorted-subset donors than for non-shared clonotypes. Across a handful of donors, approximately 4.6% of naive CD4, approximately 4% of naive CD8, 2% to 2.5% of memory CD4, and 0.3% to 0.45% of memory CD8 clonotypes were shared. Naive subsets generally had larger estimated clonotype richness than memory subsets did.

The sequence was collected from a man aged 18 to 30 in good health. Some clones in this sample may be carry-over from other donors' samples. Input material: naive CD4+ T cells from PBMCs. In light of the paper, this sample's cell subset or site label describes: CD45RA+ positively selected. This chain joins TRBV2 to TRBJ2-2, with TRBD2 matching 7 junction bases. The DNA sequence follows: TGTGCCAGCAGTGTTTCTAGCGGGAACACCGGGGAGCTGTTTTTT. It translates to CASSVSSGNTGELFF.